This is a list of T cell receptor beta chains from one sample in a study of T cell responses to AZD1222 COVID-19 vaccine. The protocol was immunoSEQ multiplex PCR, while the TCRdb copy is restricted to in-frame clones and leaves out a portion. The table shows roughly 190,000 clones, with approximately 91% occurring only once. Sequencing used peripheral blood, obtained 28 days after the second AZD1222 dose. The receptors shown here come from an adult who received the AZD1222 COVID-19 vaccine. Each CDR3 is given with its conserved first and last residue. Fields, in order: J gene, clone size, V gene, CDR3 protein. The size of a clone is reported for some rows only, either as once, few or many, or as a class for expanded clones.

>TRBJ2-1|once|TRBV5-1
CASSLVAPGAGGVHEQFF
>TRBJ2-1|-|TRBV18
CASSPGTGTIGEQFF
>TRBJ2-3|-|TRBV5-1
CASSPELAGGTDTQYF
>TRBJ1-4|-|TRBV9
CASSGGATNEKLFF
>TRBJ2-3|once|TRBV10-2
CASNQANLVRTDTQYF
>TRBJ2-5|-|TRBV18
CASSRRAGGMETQYF
>TRBJ2-1|-|TRBV19
CASSIGREQFF
>TRBJ1-2|-|TRBV6-2/TRBV6-3
CASSYPDYGYTF
>TRBJ1-3|-|TRBV9
CASSPGTAGNTIYF
>TRBJ1-1|-|TRBV5-1
CASSVVGRSNTEAFF
>TRBJ1-1|-|TRBV14
CASSPFDTLSRAFF
>TRBJ2-3|-|TRBV4-2
CASSQGTSGGPTYTQYF
>TRBJ1-4|-|TRBV6-5
CASSYGSPTNEKLFF
>TRBJ1-5|few|TRBV5-8
CASSTGQKINQPQHF
>TRBJ1-5|-|TRBV7-2
CASSLGGTADQPQHF
>TRBJ1-6|-|TRBV7-9
CASRAAWASSNSPLHF
>TRBJ1-6|-|TRBV4-1
CASSHERLNSPLHF
>TRBJ2-1|-|TRBV2
CATALAGLSYNEQFF
>TRBJ1-1|-|TRBV7-9
CASSLAPGTEAFF
>TRBJ1-2|-|TRBV9
CASSAGRGKGNYGYTF
>TRBJ1-1|-|TRBV25-1
CASSEGSSPLDF
>TRBJ2-5|-|TRBV12-5
CASGWTSGRIQETQYF
>TRBJ1-2|-|TRBV19
CASRDPGRTVTGYTF
>TRBJ2-1|-|TRBV11-2
CASSRMTSGSVRNNEQFF
>TRBJ1-1|-|TRBV7-9
CASSLAVGSITEAFF
>TRBJ1-2|-|TRBV11-3
CASSPGQDYTNYGYTF
>TRBJ1-6|-|TRBV9
CASSVDEGGLSPLHF
>TRBJ2-3|-|TRBV10-3
CAISDGTSGGADTQYF
>TRBJ1-5|-|TRBV29-1
CSVRTGASNQPQHF
>TRBJ1-5|-|TRBV6-2/TRBV6-3
CASSGDIWSQPQHF
>TRBJ2-5|-|TRBV30
CAWSVRGHQETQYF
>TRBJ1-2|-|TRBV7-9
CASSLVPGSFYYGYTF
>TRBJ2-6|-|TRBV4-1
CASSQRGDGANVLTF
>TRBJ2-1|-|TRBV9
CASSVGLAGAYNEQFF
>TRBJ1-2|-|TRBV5-1
CASSSGDSNYGYTF
>TRBJ1-2|-|TRBV6-2/TRBV6-3
CASSYSSQGGGYTF
>TRBJ2-1|-|TRBV4-3
CASSQALSGGINEQFF
>TRBJ1-1|-|TRBV10-1
CASSDQVGKGEDTEAFF
>TRBJ1-6|-|TRBV6-2/TRBV6-3
CASSYSGQGTRNSPLHF
>TRBJ1-3|-|TRBV5-6
CASSLDSSGNTIYF
>TRBJ2-7|-|TRBV11-2
CASSSPLTVREQYF
>TRBJ1-1|-|TRBV11-2
CASSKDRNTEAFF
>TRBJ2-5|-|TRBV5-1
CASSVGAETQYF
>TRBJ2-7|-|TRBV6-5
CASSYFRVDEQYF
>TRBJ1-6|-|TRBV15
CATSRGETGANSPLHF
>TRBJ2-1|-|TRBV2
CASSAGQGPYNEQFF
>TRBJ2-2|-|TRBV7-9
CASSATLAGHTGELFF
>TRBJ2-7|few|TRBV10-3
CAISGGYEQYF